The 28 T cell receptor beta chains reported below all come from one sample, sequenced in a study of blood T cell repertoires in COVID-19. The repertoire was sequenced with immunoSEQ multiplex PCR; TCRdb's copy has only in-frame clones and lacks some. The sample includes roughly 70,000 clones, roughly 80% of them seen just once. The sample comprised peripheral blood. The receptors stem from an elderly woman with active or convalescent COVID-19.

This chain uses TRBV4-1 with TRBJ1-2; 9 bases are shared with TRBD1. The CDR3 has 16 amino acids. J gave up 1 base and V 1 base, and 4 bases lay outside the gene matches. Per germline, CDR1 MGHRA and CDR2 YSYEKL. CDR3 sequence reads: CASSQAPTGGNYGYTF. CDR3 nucleotide sequence: TGCGCCAGCAGCCAAGCCCCGACAGGGGGTAACTATGGCTACACCTTC.

The chain carries TRBV12-3 or TRBV12-4 and TRBJ2-7; D is possibly TRBD1 (5 bases). V was clipped by 7 bases and J by 7 bases, with 14 bases between them. The CDR3 sequence is 12 residues long. The CDR3 DNA sequence: TGTGCCAGCACGCCAGGGTCGGGTGAGCAGTACTTC. It codes for CASTPGSGEQYF.

The chain is built from TRBV11-2 and TRBJ1-1, with 7 bases aligning to TRBD1. V gave up 5 bases and J gave up 5 bases; unmatched junction bases: 14. Germline V lookup: CDR1 SGHAT, CDR2 FQNNGV. The CDR3 consists of 16 residues. Here the CDR3 DNA reads TGTGCCAGCAGCCGAGAGACGACAGGGATGGGAACTGAAGCTTTCTTT. Protein: CASSRETTGMGTEAFF. The full variable domain, completed using reference TRBV11-2 and TRBJ1-1, is EAGVAQSPRYKIIEKRQSVAFWCNPISGHATLYWYQQILGQGPKLLIQFQNNGVVDDSQLPKDRFSAERLKGVDSTLKIQPAKLEDSAVYLCASSRETTGMGTEAFFGQGTRLTVV.

The chain joins TRBV4-3 to TRBJ1-1; D unclear. Trimming removed 0 bases from V and 6 bases from J, with 14 bases in between. The length of the CDR3 is 15 residues. In germline, CDR1 is LGHNA, CDR2 YSLEER. This chain's CDR3 is CASSQDKIAGAEAFF. The CDR3 bases are TGCGCCAGCAGCCAAGACAAGATTGCCGGGGCTGAAGCTTTCTTT.

V and J are TRBV7-9 and TRBJ2-2, with D possibly matching TRBD1 (7 bases). The CDR3 loop spans 14 amino acids. The V end was cut by 3 bases, the J end by 5 bases, with 10 bases between. Per germline, CDR1 SEHNR and CDR2 FQNEAQ (reference sequence). CDR3 in amino acids: CASSLAGGTGELFF. CDR3 nucleotides: TGTGCCAGCAGCTTGGCAGGGGGGACCGGGGAGCTGTTTTTT.

The CDR3 protein is CASSSAPGQGLYF. The CDR3 nucleotides are TGCGCCAGCAGCTCGGCCCCGGGCCAGGGGCTGTATTTT. The chain recombines TRBV5-1 with TRBJ2-3; the D gene is possibly TRBD1 (6 bases). CDR3 size: 13 residues. Trimming stripped 3 bases from V and 14 bases from J, with 19 bases between. Looked up from germline, CDR1 is SGHRS and CDR2 is YFSETQ.

The chain uses TRBV19 and TRBJ2-2; D is uncertain. The CDR3 extends over 14 amino acids. Germline CDR1 is LNHDA and CDR2 is SQIVND (reference sequence). V was shortened by 9 bases and J by 0 bases, with 11 bases between the two germline ends. CDR3 nucleotide sequence: TGTGCCAGCTCGACAACCTCGAACACCGGGGAGCTGTTTTTT. Translation gives CASSTTSNTGELFF.

This rearrangement joins TRBV5-4 to TRBJ1-6, with 7 bases lining up with TRBD1. The V and J ends lost 4 bases and 5 bases, in that order; junction bases with no gene match: 6. The CDR3 runs 15 residues. The germline V gene encodes CDR1 SGHNT and CDR2 YYREEE (reference sequence). The CDR3 loop is CASSPDRADNSPLHF. The DNA for the CDR3 is TGTGCCAGCAGCCCAGACAGGGCTGATAATTCACCCCTCCACTTT.

This clone was found a few times. J is TRBJ1-4 and V is TRBV5-1, with D possibly TRBD1 on 6 matching bases. The V gene's germline CDR1 is SGHRS and CDR2 YFSETQ. The CDR3 runs to 15 residues. Deletions cut 4 bases from V and 7 bases from J, with 17 bases between. The CDR3 DNA sequence: TGCGCCAGCAGCCCCGCGGCGGACAGTAGTGAAAAACTGTTTTTT. Residues: CASSPAADSSEKLFF. The entire variable domain, with the rest obtained from reference TRBV5-1 and TRBJ1-4, is as follows: KAGVTQTPRYLIKTRGQQVTLSCSPISGHRSVSWYQQTPGQGLQFLFEYFSETQRNKGNFPGRFSGRQFSNSRSEMNVSTLELGDSALYLCASSPAADSSEKLFFGSGTQLSVL.

V is TRBV6-1 and J is TRBJ2-5, with 8 positions matching TRBD2. The CDR3 is made up of 16 amino acids. The V segment lost 2 bases and the J segment 4 bases; nucleotides outside the gene matches: 9. Germline CDR1 and CDR2: MNHNS and SASEGT. The CDR3 nucleotides are TGTGCCAGCAGTGAATGGAGCGGGAGTGGATCAGAGACCCAGTACTTC. This codes for CASSEWSGSGSETQYF.

V gene TRBV5-4 combines with J gene TRBJ1-2; 8 bases map to TRBD1. Germline V CDR1 and CDR2: SGHNT, YYREEE (reference sequence). The V segment lost 4 bases and the J segment 8 bases; nucleotides outside the gene matches: 7. This CDR3 is 13 amino acids long. The CDR3 region has the DNA TGTGCCAGCAGCCTTGACAGGGGACCGGGCTACACCTTC. This encodes CASSLDRGPGYTF.

The chain joins TRBV18 to TRBJ1-5, with a possible D match to TRBD1 (6 bases). CDR1 and CDR2 (germline): KGHSH, LQKENI. The CDR3 has 15 residues. V was cut by 2 bases and J by 2 bases, with 10 bases left in between. Written as DNA, the CDR3 is TGTGCCAGCTCACCAGAGTCAGGGGGCAATCAGCCCCAGCATTTT. As protein: CASSPESGGNQPQHF.

The chain employs TRBV19 and TRBJ1-1; 7 nucleotides line up with TRBD1. There are 13 residues in the CDR3. V lost 6 bases to trimming and J lost 6 bases; unmatched junction nucleotides: 7. The V gene's germline CDR1 is LNHDA and CDR2 SQIVND (reference sequence). CDR3 DNA: TGTGCCAGTAGGATACAGGGGTGGGCTGAAGCTTTCTTT. This encodes CASRIQGWAEAFF.

The chain has TRBV28 and TRBJ1-1; unclear D gene. V was trimmed by 4 bases and J by 5 bases, leaving 11 bases between them. CDR1 is MDHEN and CDR2 is SYDVKM in the germline V gene. The CDR3 has 13 residues. CDR3 nucleotide sequence: TGTGCCAGCAGTTATCGGGGAGAGACTGAAGCTTTCTTT. Its protein is CASSYRGETEAFF.

This clone turned up a few times. The J gene is TRBJ1-5, the V gene TRBV7-2; D call uncertain. Germline-derived CDR1 and CDR2 are SGHTA and FQGNSA. The CDR3 length is 13 residues. V shed 1 base and J shed 4 bases, with 5 bases lying between them. CDR3 residues: CASSLDPNQPQHF. Written as DNA, the CDR3 is TGTGCCAGCAGCTTAGATCCAAATCAGCCCCAGCATTTT.

This rearrangement joins TRBV18 to TRBJ1-2, with D possibly TRBD1 on 5 matching bases. The CDR3 extends over 15 amino acids. Germline CDR1 KGHSH, CDR2 LQKENI. Trimming took 5 bases from V and 4 from J, leaving 17 bases between them. This CDR3 is CASSSHPTGSYGYTF. The CDR3 region has the DNA TGTGCCAGCTCATCCCACCCAACAGGAAGCTATGGCTACACCTTC. Supplemented by reference TRBV18 and TRBJ1-2, the full variable domain reads NAGVMQNPRHLVRRRGQEARLRCSPMKGHSHVYWYRQLPEEGLKFMVYLQKENIIDESGMPKERFSAEFPKEGPSILRIQQVVRGDSAAYFCASSSHPTGSYGYTFGSGTRLTVV.

This sequence joins TRBV19 and TRBJ2-1; TRBD2 agrees at 8 bases. CDR3 length: 17 residues. With V trimmed by 3 bases and J by 5 bases, 12 bases remained unmatched. In germline, CDR1 is LNHDA, CDR2 SQIVND (reference sequence). The CDR3, as DNA: TGTGCCAGTAGTATCCAACGGACTAGCATAAACAACAATGAGCAGTTCTTC. It translates to CASSIQRTSINNNEQFF.

The rearrangement uses TRBV5-6 and TRBJ2-5; 7 nucleotides line up with TRBD1. V dropped 3 bases and J dropped 5; count of bases not matched to a gene: 4. CDR1 is SGHDT and CDR2 is YYEEEE in the germline V gene. The CDR3 covers 13 residues. CDR3 nucleotide sequence: TGTGCCAGCAGCTCGACAGGGTGGGAGACCCAGTACTTC. This encodes CASSSTGWETQYF. Full variable domain (rest looked up from reference TRBV5-6 and TRBJ2-5): DAGVTQSPTHLIKTRGQQVTLRCSPKSGHDTVSWYQQALGQGPQFIFQYYEEEERQRGNFPDRFSGHQFPNYSSELNVNALLLGDSALYLCASSSTGWETQYFGPGTRLLVL.

This chain connects TRBV5-8 to TRBJ1-2; 7 bases line up with TRBD1. Germline trimming cut 3 bases from V and 4 bases from J; bases unmatched to any gene: 6. The CDR3 sequence is 14 residues long. Per the germline V gene, CDR1 is SGHTS and CDR2 is YDEGEE. CDR3: CASSYDRAPYGYTF. The CDR3 bases are TGTGCCAGCAGCTATGACAGGGCCCCCTATGGCTACACCTTC.

This chain uses TRBV2 with TRBJ1-2; D gene uncertain. Trimming pared 6 bases from V and 5 bases from J, leaving 10 bases between. CDR3 length: 12 residues. Germline V lookup: CDR1 SNHLY, CDR2 FYNNEI. The CDR3 here is CASRLTEYGYTF. The CDR3 DNA reads TGTGCCAGCAGACTGACGGAGTATGGCTACACCTTC.

The V gene is TRBV12-3 or TRBV12-4, the J gene TRBJ1-1, with D possibly TRBD1 on 5 matching bases. Trimming stripped 5 bases from V and 5 bases from J, with 12 bases between. CDR3 length: 13 residues. The CDR3 DNA sequence: TGTGCCAGCAGTCCCGCAGGGAGGACTGAAGCTTTCTTT. Encoded protein: CASSPAGRTEAFF.

V gene TRBV6-1 combines with J gene TRBJ1-5; D is possibly TRBD1 (5 bases). The CDR3 consists of 15 residues. V lost 1 base and J lost 0, with 7 bases in between. Germline-derived CDR1 and CDR2 are MNHNS and SASEGT. For the CDR3, the DNA is TGTGCCAGCAGTGAAGAGGGGCTTAGCAATCAGCCCCAGCATTTT. It translates to CASSEEGLSNQPQHF.

This CDR3 reads CASSPTPTVYGYTF. The CDR3 region has the DNA TGTGCCAGTAGTCCGACGCCAACAGTCTATGGCTACACCTTC. V is TRBV19 and J is TRBJ1-2; D is unresolved. Germline V gene data show CDR1 as LNHDA and CDR2 as SQIVND (reference sequence). The CDR3 length is 14 residues. The V end was cut by 5 bases, the J end by 4 bases, with 14 bases between.

This chain connects TRBV6-2 or TRBV6-3 to TRBJ2-5, with 7 bases that match TRBD1. Looked up from germline, CDR1 is MNHEY and CDR2 is SVGEGT. The length of the CDR3 is 15 residues. The ends lost 5 bases at V and 1 base at J; junction bases unmatched: 7. CDR3 protein: CASSQGDGPQETQYF. The CDR3 region has the DNA TGTGCCAGCAGTCAGGGGGACGGTCCCCAAGAGACCCAGTACTTC.

The chain uses TRBV7-9 and TRBJ1-1; TRBD1 agrees at 10 bases. The V gene end was trimmed by 1 base and the J gene end by 6 bases; junction bases not matched to a gene: 8. Germline CDR1 SEHNR, CDR2 FQNEAQ (reference sequence). This CDR3 contains 16 residues. CDR3 residues: CASSLGWDRGGSEAFF. In DNA form, the CDR3 reads TGTGCCAGCAGCTTAGGGTGGGACAGGGGCGGCTCTGAAGCTTTCTTT.

CDR3 DNA: TGTGCCAGCAGCTTAGCTAGCGGGGCCACAGATACGCAGTATTTT. Translating it yields CASSLASGATDTQYF. This chain connects TRBV7-6 to TRBJ2-3, with 8 bases identical to TRBD2. V trimming: 0 bases; J trimming: 2 bases; junction bases outside the gene matches: 1. Germline assignment: CDR1 SGHVS and CDR2 FNYEAQ. The CDR3 has 15 amino acids.

The chain combines TRBV27 with TRBJ1-3; D gene unclear. This CDR3 comprises 14 residues. The germline gives CDR1 MNHEY, CDR2 SMNVEV (reference sequence). Trimming took off 4 bases at V and 1 base at J, with 8 bases between the two ends. CDR3 bases: TGTGCCAGCAGTTCAATCAGATCTGGAAACACCATATATTTT. Its translation: CASSSIRSGNTIYF.

This clone was observed once. J is TRBJ2-7 and V is TRBV5-1; TRBD1 is a possible D gene (6 bases). V lost 0 bases and J 2 bases, leaving 9 bases between the germline ends. The germline gives CDR1 SGHRS, CDR2 YFSETQ. The CDR3 has 14 residues. The CDR3 DNA reads TGCGCCAGCAGCTTGGACAGGGAAGCCTACGAGCAGTACTTC. This gives the protein CASSLDREAYEQYF.